This T cell receptor (beta chain) originates from a study of identical twins (dated by TCRdb to about 2016). Background on the whole study: The study deep-sequenced TCR alpha and beta repertoires from monozygotic twins, unrelated adults of various ages and cord blood to test whether fetal clonotypes persist. To rule out contamination, the twin experiments were replicated at different times with different library preparation protocols.

Here is what the overall study found, with its caveats: Because the same donors could not be followed over many years, the conclusions depended on cross-sectional statistical analysis. Invariant T cells such as MAIT and iNKT could partly confound zero-insertion analyses, though diverse VJ usage argued against this for most clonotypes. Out-of-frame TCR alpha sequences shared between twins showed an excess of low generation-probability sequences compared with coincidental sharing between unrelated individuals. In beta out-of-frame sequences, excess twin sharing was weaker, because having fewer shared sequences lowered the signal-to-noise ratio. Abundant cord blood beta clonotypes had fewer insertions, young adult naive repertoires showed a similar but weaker trend, and memory repertoires showed no such trend. In monozygotic twins, out-of-frame TCR alpha sharing was systematically underestimated by recombination models, although the models agreed with sharing between unrelated individuals.

Libraries were made using 5' RACE. This sample was sequenced with an Illumina HiSeq 2000. Template switching introduced a universal primer binding site; the final cDNA contained a unique molecular identifier, enabling accurate counting of TCR cDNA molecules. Specific primers in the conserved constant-segment region were used to synthesize first-strand cDNA for the TCR alpha and beta chains. To control for contamination, each cDNA library was double barcoded with a SMART-Mk sample barcode plus Illumina barcodes. TruSeq adapter sequences and Illumina sample barcodes were added in two successive PCR steps. TCR alpha and beta cDNA libraries were sequenced on the Illumina HiSeq platform with custom primers. The published analysis was carried out like this. Unique molecular identifiers were extracted from raw reads with MiGEC, and CDR3 positions were determined with MiXCR. For each individual, recombination models were inferred using an EM algorithm with the repgenHMM and IGoR tools. Shared clonotypes were analyzed with the tcR package in R, and sharing was normalized by the product of cloneset sizes. Out-of-frame nonproductive sequences were analyzed to study raw recombination free of thymic and clonal selection effects. The public reads were run again by TCRdb, first through fastp at Q25 and then through MiXCR, and only productive beta chains were kept. Every distinct CDR3 protein forms one entry, paired with its most common genes and DNA. The V and J calls, along with clone size, are taken from TCRdb and not from the paper's own processing. This sample has 1.5 million to 2 million distinct CDR3 sequences in its table, and roughly a third of those were observed once. The ten largest clones take up about 0.25% of the sample.

Every donor in the study was a healthy Caucasian. The CDR3 runs 15 residues from the cysteine to the phenylalanine. The retained sequence is limited to the CDR3, 45 bases, with the frame set at the first base. CDR1 and CDR2 are read off the germline V gene (reference sequence) as LGHDT and YNNKEL. V is cut back by 7 bases and J by 5 bases, with 11 bases in the junction unmatched. Comment on this clonotype: Its antigen has not been determined. Base qualities are not provided; no much larger clone lies one nucleotide away.

This receptor was identified in a newborn girl in good health. The rearrangement combines TRBV3-1 with TRBJ2-1; the junction holds 7 bases that match TRBD2. Sequences were obtained from cord blood. At the DNA level, the sequence is TGTGCCAGCAATAGTTGGGCTAGCGGAGACAATGAGCAGTTCTTC. This codes for CASNSWASGDNEQFF.